This TCR beta chain was identified in a study of T cells in Graves' hyperthyroidism and ophthalmopathy. Trimming took off 1 base at V and 2 bases at J, with 9 bases between the two ends. Germline V gene sequence: CDR1 LGHDT, CDR2 YNNKEL (reference sequence). There are 14 residues in the CDR3. The CDR3 regions of TCR beta were amplified from RNA transcripts. TCR CDR3 underwent first-round RT-PCR with the HTBI primer set. TCRdb redid the calling of the multiplex PCR reads with MiXCR, one entry per CDR3 protein. Altogether fewer than 900,000 distinct CDR3 sequences are present, around 20% being singletons, with the ten largest covering around 15%. The sample of blood was obtained at first hyperthyroidism diagnosis (before any ophthalmopathy symptoms).

Sequencing was carried out using blood. V usage is TRBV3-1 and J usage is TRBJ2-7; D not certain. The source of this sequence is a woman between 50 and 59 years old with Graves' hyperthyroidism that later progressed to Graves' ophthalmopathy. CDR3 sequence (DNA): TGTGCCAGCAGCCAAGCCGGCAAAGCCTACGAGCAGTACTTC. It is translated as CASSQAGKAYEQYF.